One and the same sample provided the 9 T cell receptor beta chains below, sequenced in a study of blood T cell repertoires in COVID-19. The data were produced by immunoSEQ multiplex PCR, yet TCRdb's version contains in-frame clones alone and is incomplete. The sample holds around 100,000 clones; approximately 85% are singletons and the top ten take roughly 8.2%. The sequenced material came from peripheral blood. Receptors were obtained from a man between 70 and 80 years old with acute or convalescent COVID-19.

The chain links TRBV5-1 to TRBJ2-7, with 7 bases that match TRBD1. Germline CDR1 and CDR2: SGHRS and YFSETQ. With 1 base clipped from V and 6 bases from J, the junction kept 10 bases outside the gene matches. The CDR3 runs to 15 residues. Written as DNA, the CDR3 is TGCGCCAGCAGCTTGCTGCCAGGGGGTCTGGGCGAGCAGTACTTC. Amino acids: CASSLLPGGLGEQYF.

The gene calls are TRBV9 and TRBJ2-7; TRBD2 matches at 14 bases. V lost 3 bases, J lost 4 bases, and 12 bases stayed unmatched. The V gene's germline CDR1 is SGDLS and CDR2 YYNGEE. CDR3 length: 18 residues. CDR3 sequence (DNA): TGTGCCAGCAGCGGAGAGAGGGGACTAGCGGGAGTAAAGTACGAGCAGTACTTC. Amino acids: CASSGERGLAGVKYEQYF.

The chain links TRBV28 to TRBJ1-4; no definite D call. The V and J ends lost 3 bases and 10 bases respectively, with 12 bases between them. This CDR3 has 13 residues. Germline lookup yields CDR1 MDHEN and CDR2 SYDVKM. CDR3 sequence reads: CASSLGIEGKLFF. The CDR3, as DNA: TGTGCCAGCAGTTTGGGGATCGAGGGAAAACTGTTTTTT. The variable domain in full, with the rest retrieved from reference TRBV28 and TRBJ1-4, is DVKVTQSSRYLVKRTGEKVFLECVQDMDHENMFWYRQDPGLGLRLIYFSYDVKMKEKGDIPEGYSVSREKKERFSLILESASTNQTSMYLCASSLGIEGKLFFGSGTQLSVL.

The CDR3 protein is CASSLFRGSEYNSPLHF. CDR3 nucleotide sequence: TGTGCCAGCAGCTTGTTTCGGGGATCCGAATATAATTCACCCCTCCACTTT. This sequence joins TRBV5-6 and TRBJ1-6, with D uncertain. V gave up 1 base and J gave up 4 bases, with 15 bases separating them. This CDR3 is 17 amino acids long. Germline CDR1 reads SGHDT; CDR2 reads YYEEEE.

This clone is a singleton in its sample. The CDR3 region has the DNA TGTGCCAGCAGTGAATATCCTCGGGTTTATGGCTACACCTTC. It encodes CASSEYPRVYGYTF. J is TRBJ1-2 and V is TRBV25-1; D remains unclear. From germline, CDR1 is MGHDK and CDR2 SYGVNS. Trimming removed 0 bases from V and 5 bases from J, with 10 bases in between. The CDR3 spans 14 residues.

The chain recombines TRBV5-1 with TRBJ1-2, with 8 bases lining up with TRBD1. The CDR3 has 17 residues. The V and J ends lost 2 bases and 9 bases, in that order; junction bases with no gene match: 18. Looked up from germline, CDR1 is SGHRS and CDR2 is YFSETQ. CDR3 bases: TGCGCCAGCAGCTTAGAGACGGGACAGGCACGTGTTGGAAGCTACACCTTC. Protein: CASSLETGQARVGSYTF. The full variable domain, its missing parts supplied by reference TRBV5-1 and TRBJ1-2, is KAGVTQTPRYLIKTRGQQVTLSCSPISGHRSVSWYQQTPGQGLQFLFEYFSETQRNKGNFPGRFSGRQFSNSRSEMNVSTLELGDSALYLCASSLETGQARVGSYTFGSGTRLTVV.

J is TRBJ2-7 and V is TRBV6-2 or TRBV6-3; maybe TRBD1 (6 bases). The CDR3 runs to 13 residues. Per germline, CDR1 MNHEY and CDR2 SVGEGT. Trimming pared 2 bases from V and 4 bases from J, leaving 9 bases between. The CDR3 region is CASSYRQEYEQYF. Here the CDR3 DNA reads TGTGCCAGCAGTTACCGACAGGAGTACGAGCAGTACTTC.

The chain couples TRBV7-9 to TRBJ1-2; 8 bases line up with TRBD1. The ends lost 5 bases at V and 6 bases at J; junction bases unmatched: 11. CDR3 length: 15 residues. Germline values: CDR1 SEHNR, CDR2 FQNEAQ (reference sequence). The CDR3 sequence is CASSLGQGTPDGYTF. CDR3 nucleotide sequence: TGTGCCAGCAGCCTCGGACAGGGCACACCCGATGGCTACACCTTC.

The V and J genes are TRBV30 and TRBJ1-1; the match to TRBD1 covers 7 bases. The length of the CDR3 is 14 residues. The trim removed 2 bases at V and 4 bases at J, leaving 7 bases unmatched. The germline CDR1 and CDR2 sequences are GTSNPN and SVGIG (reference sequence). The CDR3 region is CAWSTKGARTEAFF. CDR3 coding DNA: TGTGCCTGGAGTACTAAGGGGGCGCGCACTGAAGCTTTCTTT.